This record looks at one TCR beta chain sequence and its context. Its antigen is unknown. The read ends 3 residues early relative to the CDR3; the germline J gene fills the gap. This sample is part of a study of T cells in women clearing cervical HPV infection. Notes on the study in general: Associations may precede or follow infection; HPV-specific or memory T cells were not isolated.

The assay was immunoSEQ multiplex PCR, and TCRdb's table has in-frame clones only and misses some. This sample contains 25,000 to 35,000 clones. Germline-derived CDR1 and CDR2 are SGHDT and YYEEEE. CDR3 length: 14 amino acids. Deletions cut 0 bases from V and 4 bases from J, with 10 bases between. The chain links TRBV5-6 to TRBJ1-2, with unresolved D. This TCR was sampled from a woman aged 18 to 75 with a cervical HPV16 infection that either progressed to CIN3+ or cleared (not recorded which). The sample taken for sequencing was blood buffy coat. The covered CDR3 bases are TGTGCCAGCAGCTTGGTGGCTCAGGCCTATGGC. It encodes CASSLVAQAYG. The complete CDR3 sequence is CASSLVAQAYGYTF. Full variable domain (rest looked up from reference TRBV5-6 and TRBJ1-2): DAGVTQSPTHLIKTRGQQVTLRCSPKSGHDTVSWYQQALGQGPQFIFQYYEEEERQRGNFPDRFSGHQFPNYSSELNVNALLLGDSALYLCASSLVAQAYGYTFGSGTRLTVV.